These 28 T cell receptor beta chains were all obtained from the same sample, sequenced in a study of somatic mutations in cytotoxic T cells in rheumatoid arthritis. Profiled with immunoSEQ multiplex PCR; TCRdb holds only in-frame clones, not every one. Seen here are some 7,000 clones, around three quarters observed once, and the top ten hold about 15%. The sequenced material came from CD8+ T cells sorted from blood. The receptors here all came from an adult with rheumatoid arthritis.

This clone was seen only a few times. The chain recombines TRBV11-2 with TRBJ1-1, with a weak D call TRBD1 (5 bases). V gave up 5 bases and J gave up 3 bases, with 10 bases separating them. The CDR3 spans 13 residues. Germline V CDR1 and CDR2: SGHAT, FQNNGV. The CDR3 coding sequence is TGTGCCAGCAGCCACGGGGGGTACACTGAAGCTTTCTTT. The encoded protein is CASSHGGYTEAFF. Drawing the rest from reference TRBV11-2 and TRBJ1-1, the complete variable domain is EAGVAQSPRYKIIEKRQSVAFWCNPISGHATLYWYQQILGQGPKLLIQFQNNGVVDDSQLPKDRFSAERLKGVDSTLKIQPAKLEDSAVYLCASSHGGYTEAFFGQGTRLTVV.

The CDR3 spells CASTPKGETDEQYF. CDR3 DNA sequence: TGTGCCAGCACCCCAAAGGGAGAAACGGACGAGCAGTACTTC. V usage is TRBV6-1 and J usage is TRBJ2-7; TRBD2 might be the D (5 bases). The CDR3 length is 14 residues. CDR1 and CDR2 from the germline V gene are MNHNS and SASEGT. The germline V and J ends were trimmed by 7 bases and 5 bases, with 18 bases remaining between them.

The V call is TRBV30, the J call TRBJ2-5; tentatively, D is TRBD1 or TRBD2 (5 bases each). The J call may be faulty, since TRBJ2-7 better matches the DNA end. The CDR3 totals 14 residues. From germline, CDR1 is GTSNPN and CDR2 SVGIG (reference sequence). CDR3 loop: CAWATGTGRLEQYF. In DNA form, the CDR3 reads TGTGCCTGGGCGACCGGGACGGGGCGCCTCGAGCAGTACTTC.

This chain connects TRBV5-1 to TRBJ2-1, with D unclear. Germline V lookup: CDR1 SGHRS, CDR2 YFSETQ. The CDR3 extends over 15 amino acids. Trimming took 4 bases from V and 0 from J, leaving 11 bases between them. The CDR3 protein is CASSEDASSYNEQFF. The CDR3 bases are TGCGCCAGCAGCGAGGACGCGAGCTCCTACAATGAGCAGTTCTTC.

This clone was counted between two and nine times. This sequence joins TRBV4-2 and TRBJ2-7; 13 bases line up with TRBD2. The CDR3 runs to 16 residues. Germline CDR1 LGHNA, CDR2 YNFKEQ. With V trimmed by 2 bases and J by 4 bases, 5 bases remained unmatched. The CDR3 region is CASSQSGLAGSYEQYF. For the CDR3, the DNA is TGTGCCAGCAGCCAATCGGGACTAGCGGGATCTTACGAGCAGTACTTC.

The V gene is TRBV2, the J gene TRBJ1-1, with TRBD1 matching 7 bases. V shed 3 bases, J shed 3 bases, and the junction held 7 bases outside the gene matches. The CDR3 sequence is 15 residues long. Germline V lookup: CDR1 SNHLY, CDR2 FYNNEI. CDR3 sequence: CASSDQIDRDTEAFF. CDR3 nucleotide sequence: TGTGCCAGCAGTGACCAAATCGACAGGGACACTGAAGCTTTCTTT.

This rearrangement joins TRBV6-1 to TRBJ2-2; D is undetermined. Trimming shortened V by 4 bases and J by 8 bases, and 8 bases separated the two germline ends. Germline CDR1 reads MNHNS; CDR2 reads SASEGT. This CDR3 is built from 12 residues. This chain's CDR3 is CASSGAGGELFF. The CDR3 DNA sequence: TGTGCCAGCAGTGGCGCAGGAGGGGAGCTGTTTTTT.

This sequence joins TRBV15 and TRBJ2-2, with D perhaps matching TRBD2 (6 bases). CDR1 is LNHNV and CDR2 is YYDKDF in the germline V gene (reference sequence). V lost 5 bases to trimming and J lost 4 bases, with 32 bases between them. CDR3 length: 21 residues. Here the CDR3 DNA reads TGTGCCACCAGCCGAACCGCCCTTCGGGGGAACACACCCCCGGGCACCGGGGAGCTGTTTTTT. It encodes CATSRTALRGNTPPGTGELFF.

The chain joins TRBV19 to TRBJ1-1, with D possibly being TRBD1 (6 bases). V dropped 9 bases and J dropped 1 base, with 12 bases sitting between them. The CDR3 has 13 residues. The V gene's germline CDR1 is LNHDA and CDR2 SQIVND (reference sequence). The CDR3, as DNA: TGTGCCAGCGTACGACAGGAGAACACTGAAGCTTTCTTT. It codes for CASVRQENTEAFF.

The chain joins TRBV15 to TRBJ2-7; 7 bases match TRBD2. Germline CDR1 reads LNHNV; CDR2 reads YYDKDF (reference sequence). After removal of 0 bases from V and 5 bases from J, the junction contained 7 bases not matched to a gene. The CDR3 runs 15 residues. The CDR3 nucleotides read TGTGCCACCAGCAGAGATACGGGGGGTGGGGACGAGCAGTACTTC. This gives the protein CATSRDTGGGDEQYF.

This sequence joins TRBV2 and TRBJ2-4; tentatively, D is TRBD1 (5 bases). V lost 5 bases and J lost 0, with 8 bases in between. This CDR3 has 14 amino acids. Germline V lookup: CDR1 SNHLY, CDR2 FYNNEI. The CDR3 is CASSYRIAKNIQYF. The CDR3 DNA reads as TGTGCCAGCAGTTACAGGATAGCCAAAAACATTCAGTACTTC. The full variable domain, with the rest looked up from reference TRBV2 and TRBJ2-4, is EPEVTQTPSHQVTQMGQEVILRCVPISNHLYFYWYRQILGQKVEFLVSFYNNEISEKSEIFDDQFSVERPDGSNFTLKIRSTKLEDSAMYFCASSYRIAKNIQYFGAGTRLSVL.

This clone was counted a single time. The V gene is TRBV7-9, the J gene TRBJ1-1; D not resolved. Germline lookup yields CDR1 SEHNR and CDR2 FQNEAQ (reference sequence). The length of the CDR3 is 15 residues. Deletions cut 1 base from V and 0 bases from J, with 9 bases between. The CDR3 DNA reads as TGTGCCAGCAGCTTAGTAGAGGGCTTGAACACTGAAGCTTTCTTT. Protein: CASSLVEGLNTEAFF.

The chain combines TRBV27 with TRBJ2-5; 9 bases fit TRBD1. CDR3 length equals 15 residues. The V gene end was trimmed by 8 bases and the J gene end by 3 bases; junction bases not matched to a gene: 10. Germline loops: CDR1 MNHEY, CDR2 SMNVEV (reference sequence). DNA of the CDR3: TGTGCCAGCGCTGGCGTCCGGGACAGGGAAGAGACCCAGTACTTC. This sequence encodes CASAGVRDREETQYF.

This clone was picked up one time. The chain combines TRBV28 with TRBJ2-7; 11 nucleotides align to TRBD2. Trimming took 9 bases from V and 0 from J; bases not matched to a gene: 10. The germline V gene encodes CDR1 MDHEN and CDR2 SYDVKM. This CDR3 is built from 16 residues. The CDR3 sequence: CARLLAGAKSSYEQYF. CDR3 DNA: TGTGCCAGGTTACTAGCGGGGGCCAAAAGCTCCTACGAGCAGTACTTC.

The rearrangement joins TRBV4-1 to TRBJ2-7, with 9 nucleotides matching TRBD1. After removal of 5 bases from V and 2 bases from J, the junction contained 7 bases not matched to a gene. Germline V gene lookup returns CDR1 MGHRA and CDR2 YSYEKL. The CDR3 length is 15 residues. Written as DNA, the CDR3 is TGCGCCAGCAGCTACCTGGGGACAGGGACCTACGAGCAGTACTTC. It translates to CASSYLGTGTYEQYF.

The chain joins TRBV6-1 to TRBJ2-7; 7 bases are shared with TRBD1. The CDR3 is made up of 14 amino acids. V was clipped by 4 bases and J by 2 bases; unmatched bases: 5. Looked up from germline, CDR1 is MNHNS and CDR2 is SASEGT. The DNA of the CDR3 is TGTGCCAGCAGTGTCGGTACAGGGGCCTACGAGCAGTACTTC. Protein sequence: CASSVGTGAYEQYF.

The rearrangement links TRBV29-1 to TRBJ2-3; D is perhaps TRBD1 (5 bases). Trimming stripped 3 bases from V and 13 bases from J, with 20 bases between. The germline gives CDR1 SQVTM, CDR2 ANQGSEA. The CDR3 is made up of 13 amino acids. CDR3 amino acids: CSVEVTGRPKEYF. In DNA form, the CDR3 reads TGCAGCGTTGAGGTCACAGGCCGCCCAAAGGAGTATTTT.

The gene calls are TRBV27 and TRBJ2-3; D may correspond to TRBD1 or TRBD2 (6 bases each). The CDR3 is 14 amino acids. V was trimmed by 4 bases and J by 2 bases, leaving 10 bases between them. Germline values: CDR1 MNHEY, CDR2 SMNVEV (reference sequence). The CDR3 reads CASSSRGVTDTQYF. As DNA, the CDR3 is TGTGCCAGCAGTTCGAGGGGGGTCACAGATACGCAGTATTTT.

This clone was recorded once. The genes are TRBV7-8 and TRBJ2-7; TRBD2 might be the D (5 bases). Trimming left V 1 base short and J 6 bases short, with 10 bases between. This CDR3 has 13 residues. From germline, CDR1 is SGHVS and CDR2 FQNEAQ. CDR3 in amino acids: CASSLGGLVEQYF. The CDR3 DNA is TGTGCCAGCAGCTTAGGAGGGCTCGTCGAGCAGTACTTC.

The CDR3 protein is CASSQGGRSGANVLTF. Here the CDR3 DNA reads TGCGCCAGCAGCCAAGGTGGGCGCTCTGGGGCCAACGTCCTGACTTTC. This rearrangement joins TRBV4-3 to TRBJ2-6; no definite D call. Between the trimmed V and J ends, which lost 1 base and 0 bases, there was a span of 7 bases. The CDR3 runs 16 residues. Germline V lookup: CDR1 LGHNA, CDR2 YSLEER.

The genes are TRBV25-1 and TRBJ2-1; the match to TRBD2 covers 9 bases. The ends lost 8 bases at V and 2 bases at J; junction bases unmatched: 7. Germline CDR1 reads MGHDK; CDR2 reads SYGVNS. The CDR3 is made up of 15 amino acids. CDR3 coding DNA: TGTGCCAGCGGAGAAGCTAGCGGGGCCTACAATGAGCAGTTCTTC. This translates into CASGEASGAYNEQFF.

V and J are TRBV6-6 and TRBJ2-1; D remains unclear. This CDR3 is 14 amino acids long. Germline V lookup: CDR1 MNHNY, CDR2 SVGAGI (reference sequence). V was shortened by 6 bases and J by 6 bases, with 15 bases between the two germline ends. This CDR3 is CASRKSGEGNEQFF. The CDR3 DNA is TGTGCCAGCAGAAAGAGTGGGGAAGGCAATGAGCAGTTCTTC.

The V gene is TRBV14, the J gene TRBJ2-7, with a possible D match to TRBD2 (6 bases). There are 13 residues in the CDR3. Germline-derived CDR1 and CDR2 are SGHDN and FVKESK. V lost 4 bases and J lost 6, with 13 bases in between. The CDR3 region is CASSRGDPVEQYF. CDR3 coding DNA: TGTGCCAGCAGCCGGGGGGATCCAGTCGAGCAGTACTTC.

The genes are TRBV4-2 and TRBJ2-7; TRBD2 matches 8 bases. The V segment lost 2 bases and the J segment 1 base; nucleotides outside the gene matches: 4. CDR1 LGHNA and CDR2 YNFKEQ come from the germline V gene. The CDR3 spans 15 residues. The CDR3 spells CASSQSRGGSYEQYF. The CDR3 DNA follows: TGTGCCAGCAGCCAATCCCGGGGGGGATCCTACGAGCAGTACTTC.

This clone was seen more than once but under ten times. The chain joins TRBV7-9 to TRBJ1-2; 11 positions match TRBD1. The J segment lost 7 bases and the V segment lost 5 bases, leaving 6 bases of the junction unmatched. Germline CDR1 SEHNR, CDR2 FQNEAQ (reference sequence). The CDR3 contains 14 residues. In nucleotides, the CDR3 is TGTGCCAGCAGCGGAGGACAGGGGGCGCTTGGCTACACCTTC. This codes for CASSGGQGALGYTF.

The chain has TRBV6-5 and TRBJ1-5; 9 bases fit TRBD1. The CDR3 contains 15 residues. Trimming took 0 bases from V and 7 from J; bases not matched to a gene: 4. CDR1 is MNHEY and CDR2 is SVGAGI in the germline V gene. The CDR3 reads CASSYSPDRGQPQHF. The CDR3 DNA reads TGTGCCAGCAGTTACTCCCCTGACAGGGGGCAGCCCCAGCATTTT.

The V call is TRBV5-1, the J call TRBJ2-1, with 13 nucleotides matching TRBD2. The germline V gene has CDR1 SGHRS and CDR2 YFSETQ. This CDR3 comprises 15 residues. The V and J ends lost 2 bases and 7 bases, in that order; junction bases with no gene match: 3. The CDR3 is CASSLLAGGPNEQFF. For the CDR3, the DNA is TGCGCCAGCAGCTTACTAGCGGGAGGGCCAAATGAGCAGTTCTTC.

The CDR3 coding sequence is TGTGCCAGCAGCAAAGCGGGTCCAACCCAGGGCCCCTATGGCTACACCTTC. Amino acids: CASSKAGPTQGPYGYTF. The genes are TRBV21-1 and TRBJ1-2; the table's D call, TRBD1, was not checked against the DNA. TRBV21-1 is designated a pseudogene. The CDR3 is 17 residues long.